This is a list of T cell receptor beta chains from one sample in a study of blood T cell repertoires in COVID-19. Sequencing was performed with immunoSEQ multiplex PCR; in TCRdb, only in-frame clones are kept and a portion is missing. The profile shows some 50,000 clones, approximately 87% of them singletons. Source material: peripheral blood. These TCRs come from a human donor in a cohort sampled during active COVID-19. Both conserved end residues are part of each CDR3. Each record gives: J gene, V gene, CDR3 protein.

j_call: TRBJ1-1
v_call: TRBV7-9
cdr3_aa: CASSKGGVLYSEAFF

j_call: TRBJ1-5
v_call: TRBV7-2
cdr3_aa: CASSLGQGVQPQHF

j_call: TRBJ2-7
v_call: TRBV27
cdr3_aa: CASSHSGTVVYEQYF

j_call: TRBJ2-2
v_call: TRBV3-1/TRBV3-2
cdr3_aa: CASSQDRRQGFTGELFF

j_call: TRBJ1-2
v_call: TRBV30
cdr3_aa: CAWKRVRGPGYTF

j_call: TRBJ2-1
v_call: TRBV15
cdr3_aa: CATSRVRYNEQFF

j_call: TRBJ1-2
v_call: TRBV5-4
cdr3_aa: CASSSVRDREGYTF

j_call: TRBJ2-1
v_call: TRBV10-3
cdr3_aa: CAISLQDSSYNEQFF

j_call: TRBJ2-1
v_call: TRBV18
cdr3_aa: CASSPPETPKNEQFF

j_call: TRBJ1-1
v_call: TRBV3-1/TRBV3-2
cdr3_aa: CASSQQGLNTEAFF

j_call: TRBJ1-2
v_call: TRBV5-4
cdr3_aa: CASNPTPGLGGYTF

j_call: TRBJ2-7
v_call: TRBV6-2/TRBV6-3
cdr3_aa: CASSSGGIYEQYF

j_call: TRBJ2-7
v_call: TRBV27
cdr3_aa: CASSRWGQGSPYEQYF

j_call: TRBJ2-7
v_call: TRBV7-3
cdr3_aa: CASSPRTGEQYF

j_call: TRBJ1-5
v_call: TRBV6-4
cdr3_aa: CASSTNRTGFNQPQHF

j_call: TRBJ2-7
v_call: TRBV5-5
cdr3_aa: CASASRPYEQYF

j_call: TRBJ2-2
v_call: TRBV7-9
cdr3_aa: CASPRNTGELFF

j_call: TRBJ1-6
v_call: TRBV6-5
cdr3_aa: CASSDQADNSPLHF

j_call: TRBJ2-7
v_call: TRBV3-1/TRBV3-2
cdr3_aa: CASSPGLARDYEQYF

j_call: TRBJ1-2
v_call: TRBV6-5
cdr3_aa: CASSNGGSLDGYTF

j_call: TRBJ2-7
v_call: TRBV18
cdr3_aa: CASSPTATDRVGQYF

j_call: TRBJ1-2
v_call: TRBV10-2
cdr3_aa: CASSDSGFNYGYTF

j_call: TRBJ1-2
v_call: TRBV9
cdr3_aa: CASRGAIPEGYTF

j_call: TRBJ2-1
v_call: TRBV28
cdr3_aa: CASSFRVAGSEEQFF

j_call: TRBJ2-7
v_call: TRBV19
cdr3_aa: CASSIGGLSYEQYF

j_call: TRBJ2-7
v_call: TRBV20-1
cdr3_aa: CSARVGPEQYF

j_call: TRBJ2-7
v_call: TRBV2
cdr3_aa: CASSEGTGGNEQYF

j_call: TRBJ2-7
v_call: TRBV28
cdr3_aa: CASSLPPMSDEQYF

j_call: TRBJ2-5
v_call: TRBV9
cdr3_aa: CASSVSGASGGQETQYF

j_call: TRBJ2-7
v_call: TRBV29-1
cdr3_aa: CSVGLRDRGTYEQYF

j_call: TRBJ1-1
v_call: TRBV10-1
cdr3_aa: CASSDQGSSEAFF

j_call: TRBJ2-7
v_call: TRBV5-8
cdr3_aa: CASQSRTGGNEQYF

j_call: TRBJ1-2
v_call: TRBV5-5
cdr3_aa: CASRPGTEFYGYTF

j_call: TRBJ1-1
v_call: TRBV7-2
cdr3_aa: CASRIDRVRGGEAFF

j_call: TRBJ2-1
v_call: TRBV4-2
cdr3_aa: CASSQVTSGGAISRVEQFF

j_call: TRBJ1-2
v_call: TRBV2
cdr3_aa: CASSERGSPGLSRGGYTF

j_call: TRBJ1-1
v_call: TRBV5-1
cdr3_aa: CASSLVEGKNTEAFF

j_call: TRBJ1-5
v_call: TRBV28
cdr3_aa: CASAIRGGQHF

j_call: TRBJ2-5
v_call: TRBV6-2/TRBV6-3
cdr3_aa: CASSYLETLDQYF

j_call: TRBJ2-3
v_call: TRBV24-1
cdr3_aa: CATMGAGTGTDTQYF

j_call: TRBJ1-2
v_call: TRBV28
cdr3_aa: CASSNQGYGYTF

j_call: TRBJ2-7
v_call: TRBV3-1/TRBV3-2
cdr3_aa: CASSARGSYEQYF

j_call: TRBJ2-1
v_call: TRBV19
cdr3_aa: CASKPGTTGREQFF

j_call: TRBJ1-2
v_call: TRBV4-2
cdr3_aa: CASSQDPGDYGYTF

j_call: TRBJ2-3
v_call: TRBV9
cdr3_aa: CASSPGGGGGANTQYF

j_call: TRBJ1-1
v_call: TRBV19
cdr3_aa: CASSIPAGANTEAFF

j_call: TRBJ1-1
v_call: TRBV7-3
cdr3_aa: CASSSVPGQSEAFF

j_call: TRBJ1-2
v_call: TRBV6-5
cdr3_aa: CASRTQGYGYTF

j_call: TRBJ2-7
v_call: TRBV7-9
cdr3_aa: CASSLNFYEQYF

j_call: TRBJ1-5
v_call: TRBV9
cdr3_aa: CASSDRYSNQPQHF

j_call: TRBJ1-4
v_call: TRBV4-1
cdr3_aa: CASSRQTGVATNEKLFF

j_call: TRBJ2-7
v_call: TRBV5-5
cdr3_aa: CASSLDVFEQYF

j_call: TRBJ2-1
v_call: TRBV30
cdr3_aa: CAWSVGGREQFF

j_call: TRBJ1-5
v_call: TRBV29-1
cdr3_aa: CSVEPTGNQPQHF

j_call: TRBJ1-2
v_call: TRBV5-5
cdr3_aa: CASSSGPVGGYTF

j_call: TRBJ2-6
v_call: TRBV6-5
cdr3_aa: CASKKGAGANVLTF

j_call: TRBJ2-6
v_call: TRBV7-3
cdr3_aa: CASSPTVSSGANVLTF

j_call: TRBJ2-7
v_call: TRBV11-2
cdr3_aa: CASSFGLSSYEQYF

j_call: TRBJ2-7
v_call: TRBV6-6
cdr3_aa: CASSQRGTHYEQYF